This T cell receptor beta chain was identified in a study of blood T cell repertoires in COVID-19. About the research overall: Donors in the United States, Italy and Spain gave samples during acute or convalescent COVID-19.

In the original workflow: Amplification from reference gene primers served as the basis for estimated nucleated cell counts. Profiling relied on immunoSEQ multiplex PCR, and the TCRdb table lists in-frame clones only, not all of them. V and J calls and clone size are copied from that table; D and trimming were computed from the DNA. The sample contains some 170,000 clones, 76% of which appear only once. This receptor was identified in a woman aged 50 to 60 with active or convalescent COVID-19. Sequenced material: peripheral blood.

The CDR3 DNA follows: TGTGCCAGCAGCGCCGACAGTCAAAATCAGCCCCAGCATTTT. This codes for CASSADSQNQPQHF. The rearrangement uses TRBV9 and TRBJ1-5, with a tentative D call TRBD1 (5 bases). Germline values: CDR1 SGDLS, CDR2 YYNGEE. This CDR3 is 14 amino acids long. The ends were cut back, 3 bases at V and 4 bases at J, with 11 bases in the middle.